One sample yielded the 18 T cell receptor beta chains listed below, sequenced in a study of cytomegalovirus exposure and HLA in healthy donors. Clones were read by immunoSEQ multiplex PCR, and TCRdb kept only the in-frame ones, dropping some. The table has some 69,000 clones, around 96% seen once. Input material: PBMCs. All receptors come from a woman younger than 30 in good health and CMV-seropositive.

The DNA for the CDR3 is TGTGCCTGGACGGGGAAGTGGGTCGGCATGGAGACCCAGTACTTC. Its translation: CAWTGKWVGMETQYF. The J gene is TRBJ2-5, the V gene TRBV30; D may be TRBD2 (5 bases). V shed 4 bases and J shed 5 bases, with 20 bases lying between them. Germline CDR1 is GTSNPN and CDR2 is SVGIG (reference sequence). CDR3 length: 15 residues.

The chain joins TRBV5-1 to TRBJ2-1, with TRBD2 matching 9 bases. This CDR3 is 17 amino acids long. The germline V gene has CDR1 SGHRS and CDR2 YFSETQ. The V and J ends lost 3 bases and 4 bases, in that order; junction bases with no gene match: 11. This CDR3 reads CASSSNLLAGIYNEQFF. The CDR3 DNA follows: TGCGCCAGCAGCTCCAACCTACTAGCGGGTATTTACAATGAGCAGTTCTTC.

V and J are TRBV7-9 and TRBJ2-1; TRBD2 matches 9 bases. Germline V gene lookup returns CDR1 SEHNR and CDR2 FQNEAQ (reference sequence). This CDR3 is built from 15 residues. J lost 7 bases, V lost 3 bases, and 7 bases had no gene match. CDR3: CASSLASGMENEQFF. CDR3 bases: TGTGCCAGCAGCTTGGCTAGCGGGATGGAGAATGAGCAGTTCTTC.

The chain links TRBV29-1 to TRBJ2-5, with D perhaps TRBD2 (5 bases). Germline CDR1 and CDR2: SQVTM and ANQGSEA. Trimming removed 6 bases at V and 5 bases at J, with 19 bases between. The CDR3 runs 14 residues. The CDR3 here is CSVRERILSETQYF. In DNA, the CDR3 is TGCAGCGTCCGGGAACGGATATTGTCGGAGACCCAGTACTTC.

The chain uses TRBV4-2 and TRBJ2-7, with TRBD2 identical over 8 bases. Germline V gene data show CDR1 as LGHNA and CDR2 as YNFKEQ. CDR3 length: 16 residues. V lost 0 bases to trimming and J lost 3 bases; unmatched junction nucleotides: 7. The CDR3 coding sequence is TGTGCCAGCAGCCAAGATCGGCTAGCGGGTATCTACGAGCAGTACTTC. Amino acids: CASSQDRLAGIYEQYF.

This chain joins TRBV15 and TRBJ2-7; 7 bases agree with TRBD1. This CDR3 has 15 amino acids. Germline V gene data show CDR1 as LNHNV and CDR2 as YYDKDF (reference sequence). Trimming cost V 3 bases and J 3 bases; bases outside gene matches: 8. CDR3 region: CATSRETGQHYEQYF. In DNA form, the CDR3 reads TGTGCCACCAGCAGGGAGACGGGACAGCACTACGAGCAGTACTTC. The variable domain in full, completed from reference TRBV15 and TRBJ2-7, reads DAMVIQNPRYQVTQFGKPVTLSCSQTLNHNVMYWYQQKSSQAPKLLFHYYDKDFNNEADTPDNFQSRRPNTSFCFLDIRSPGLGDTAMYLCATSRETGQHYEQYFGPGTRLTVT.

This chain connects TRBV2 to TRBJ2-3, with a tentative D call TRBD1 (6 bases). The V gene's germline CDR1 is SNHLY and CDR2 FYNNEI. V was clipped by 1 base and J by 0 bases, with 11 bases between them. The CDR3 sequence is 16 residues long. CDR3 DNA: TGTGCCAGCAGTGAAGGGGCAGGGGAGAGCACAGATACGCAGTATTTT. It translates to CASSEGAGESTDTQYF.

The CDR3 region is CASSFRGENTEAFF. CDR3 coding DNA: TGTGCCAGCAGCTTTCGGGGGGAGAACACTGAAGCTTTCTTT. The chain links TRBV7-2 to TRBJ1-1, with D tentatively TRBD1 (5 bases). V dropped 3 bases and J dropped 1 base, with 9 bases sitting between them. Germline CDR1 is SGHTA and CDR2 is FQGNSA. This CDR3 is 14 amino acids long.

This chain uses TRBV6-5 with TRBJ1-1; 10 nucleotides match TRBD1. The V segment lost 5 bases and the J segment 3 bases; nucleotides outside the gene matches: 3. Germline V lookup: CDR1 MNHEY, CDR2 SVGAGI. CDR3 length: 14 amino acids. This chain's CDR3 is CASSRDRGDTEAFF. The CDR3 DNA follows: TGTGCCAGCAGTCGGGACAGGGGTGACACTGAAGCTTTCTTT.

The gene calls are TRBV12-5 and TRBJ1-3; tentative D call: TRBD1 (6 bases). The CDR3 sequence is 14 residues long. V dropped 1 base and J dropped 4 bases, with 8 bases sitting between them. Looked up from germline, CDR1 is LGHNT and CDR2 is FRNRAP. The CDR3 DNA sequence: TGTGCTAGTGGTTTGGACAGGGTAGGAAACACCATATATTTT. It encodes CASGLDRVGNTIYF.

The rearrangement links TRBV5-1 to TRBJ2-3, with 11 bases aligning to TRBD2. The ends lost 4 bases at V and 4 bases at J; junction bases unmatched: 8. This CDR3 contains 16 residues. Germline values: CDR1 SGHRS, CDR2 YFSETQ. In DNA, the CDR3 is TGCGCCAGCAGCAAAACTAGCGGGGGAACGGCAGATACGCAGTATTTT. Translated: CASSKTSGGTADTQYF.

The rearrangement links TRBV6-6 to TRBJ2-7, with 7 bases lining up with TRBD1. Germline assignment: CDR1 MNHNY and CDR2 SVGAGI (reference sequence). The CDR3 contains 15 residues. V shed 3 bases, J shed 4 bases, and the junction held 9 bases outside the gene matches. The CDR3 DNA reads TGTGCCAGCAGTTATCGAAGACAGGGTTCTTACGAGCAGTACTTC. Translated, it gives CASSYRRQGSYEQYF.

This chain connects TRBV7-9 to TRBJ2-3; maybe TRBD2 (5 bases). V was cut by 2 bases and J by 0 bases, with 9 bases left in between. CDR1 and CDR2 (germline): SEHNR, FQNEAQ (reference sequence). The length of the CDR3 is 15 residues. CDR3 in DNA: TGTGCCAGCAGCTTACCGGGAATAAGCACAGATACGCAGTATTTT. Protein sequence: CASSLPGISTDTQYF.

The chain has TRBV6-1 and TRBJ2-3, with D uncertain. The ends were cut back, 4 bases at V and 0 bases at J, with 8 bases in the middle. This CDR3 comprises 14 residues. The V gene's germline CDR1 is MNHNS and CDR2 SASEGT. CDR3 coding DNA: TGTGCCAGCAGTGCGAGGCGTAGCACAGATACGCAGTATTTT. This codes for CASSARRSTDTQYF.

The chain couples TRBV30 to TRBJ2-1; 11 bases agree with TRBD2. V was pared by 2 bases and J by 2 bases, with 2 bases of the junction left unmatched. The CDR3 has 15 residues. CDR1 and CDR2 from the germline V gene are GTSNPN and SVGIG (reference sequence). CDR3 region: CAWSHSGRAYNEQFF. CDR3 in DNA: TGTGCCTGGAGTCATAGCGGGAGGGCCTACAATGAGCAGTTCTTC.

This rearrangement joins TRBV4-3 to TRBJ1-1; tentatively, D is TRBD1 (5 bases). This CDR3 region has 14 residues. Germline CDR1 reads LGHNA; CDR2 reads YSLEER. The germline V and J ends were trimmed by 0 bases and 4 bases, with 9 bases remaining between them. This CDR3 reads CASSQDSGVTEAFF. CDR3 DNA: TGCGCCAGCAGCCAAGACTCGGGGGTCACTGAAGCTTTCTTT.

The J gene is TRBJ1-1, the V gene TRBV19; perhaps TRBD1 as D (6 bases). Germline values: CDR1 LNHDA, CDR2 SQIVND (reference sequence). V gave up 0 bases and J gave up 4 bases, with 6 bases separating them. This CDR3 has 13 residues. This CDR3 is CASSIEDSTEAFF. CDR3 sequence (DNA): TGTGCCAGTAGTATAGAGGACAGCACTGAAGCTTTCTTT.

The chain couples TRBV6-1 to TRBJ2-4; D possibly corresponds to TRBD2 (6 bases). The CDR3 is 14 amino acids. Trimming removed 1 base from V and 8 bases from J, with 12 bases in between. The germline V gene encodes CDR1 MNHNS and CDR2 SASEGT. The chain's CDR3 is CASSEGREWDIQYF. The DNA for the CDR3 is TGTGCCAGCAGTGAAGGGCGGGAATGGGACATTCAGTACTTC.